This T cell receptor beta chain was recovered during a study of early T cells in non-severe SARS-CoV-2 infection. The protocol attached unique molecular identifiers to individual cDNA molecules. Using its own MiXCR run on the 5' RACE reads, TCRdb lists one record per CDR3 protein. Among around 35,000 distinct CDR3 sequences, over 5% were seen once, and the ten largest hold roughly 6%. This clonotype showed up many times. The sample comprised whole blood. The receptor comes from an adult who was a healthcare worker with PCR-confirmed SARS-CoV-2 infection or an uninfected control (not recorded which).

DNA for the CDR3: TGTGCCAGCAGTCCCGGGACAGCCTATGGCTACACCTTC. Translated, it gives CASSPGTAYGYTF. J is TRBJ1-2 and V is TRBV7-2, with 7 positions matching TRBD1. V was clipped by 6 bases and J by 4 bases; unmatched bases: 5. CDR3 length: 13 amino acids. The V gene's germline CDR1 is SGHTA and CDR2 FQGNSA.